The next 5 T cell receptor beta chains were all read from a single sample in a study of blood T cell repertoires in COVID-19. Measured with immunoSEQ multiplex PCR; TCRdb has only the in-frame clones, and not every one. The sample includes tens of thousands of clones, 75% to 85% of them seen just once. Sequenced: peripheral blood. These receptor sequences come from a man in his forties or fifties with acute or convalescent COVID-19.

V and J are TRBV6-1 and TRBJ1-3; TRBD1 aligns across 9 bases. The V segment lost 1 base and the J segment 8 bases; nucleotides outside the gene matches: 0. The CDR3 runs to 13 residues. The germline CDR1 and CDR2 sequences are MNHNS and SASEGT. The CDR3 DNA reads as TGTGCCAGCAGTGAAGGACAGGGGGACACCATATATTTT. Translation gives CASSEGQGDTIYF.

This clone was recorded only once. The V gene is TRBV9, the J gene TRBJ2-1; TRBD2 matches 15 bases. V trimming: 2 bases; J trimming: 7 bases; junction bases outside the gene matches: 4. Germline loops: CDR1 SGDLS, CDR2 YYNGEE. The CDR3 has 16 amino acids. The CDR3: CASSVRTSGGVNEQFF. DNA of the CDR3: TGTGCCAGCAGCGTTAGGACTAGCGGGGGGGTGAATGAGCAGTTCTTC.

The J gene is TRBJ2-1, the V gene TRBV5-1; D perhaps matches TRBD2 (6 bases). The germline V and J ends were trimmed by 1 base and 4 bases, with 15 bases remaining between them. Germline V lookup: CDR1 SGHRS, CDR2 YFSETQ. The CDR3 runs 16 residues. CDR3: CASSLTGGTVYNEQFF. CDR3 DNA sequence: TGCGCCAGCAGCTTGACTGGCGGGACGGTGTACAATGAGCAGTTCTTC.

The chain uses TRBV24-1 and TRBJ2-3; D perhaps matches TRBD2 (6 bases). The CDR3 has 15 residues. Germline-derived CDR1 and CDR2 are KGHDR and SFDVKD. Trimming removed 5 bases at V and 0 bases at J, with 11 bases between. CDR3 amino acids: CATSVPRGSTDTQYF. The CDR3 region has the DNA TGTGCCACCAGTGTTCCCCGGGGGAGCACAGATACGCAGTATTTT.

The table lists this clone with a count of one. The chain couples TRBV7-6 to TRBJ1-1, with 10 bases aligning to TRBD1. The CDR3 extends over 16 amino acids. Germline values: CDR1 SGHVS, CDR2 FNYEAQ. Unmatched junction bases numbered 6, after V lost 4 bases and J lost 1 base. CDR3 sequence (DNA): TGTGCCAGCAGCTCTAGACAGGGGGCAACGAACACTGAAGCTTTCTTT. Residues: CASSSRQGATNTEAFF.